The rows below give T cell receptor beta chains drawn from one sample of a study of cytomegalovirus exposure and HLA in healthy donors. Measured with immunoSEQ multiplex PCR; TCRdb has only the in-frame clones, and not every one. The sample gives around 130,000 clones, roughly 74% of which show up once; almost 6% is in the top ten. Specimen: PBMCs. These receptors originate from a woman aged 45-65 years in good health and CMV-seropositive. CDR3s include the opening cysteine and the closing phenylalanine or tryptophan. A D gene is named only where the DNA matches it firmly. Part of the rows lack a size; the others show once, few, many or a class for expanded clones.

j_call v_call clone_size d_call cdr3_length cdr3_nt cdr3_aa
TRBJ2-1 TRBV5-6 NA TRBD1 15 TGTGCCAGCAGCCCAACGGGACAGGGTTACAATGAGCAGTTCTTC CASSPTGQGYNEQFF
TRBJ1-2 TRBV5-4 NA TRBD1 13 TGTGCCAGCACCCCCCTCCAGGGGGCAGGATACACCTTC CASTPLQGAGYTF
TRBJ2-6 TRBV29-1 NA NA 14 TGCAGCGTTCAAACAGGATCTGGGGCCAACGTCCTGACTTTC CSVQTGSGANVLTF
TRBJ1-2 TRBV7-9 once TRBD1 16 TGTTCCAGCACCCGGGACAGGATGTTGAACCACTATGGCTACACCTTC CSSTRDRMLNHYGYTF
TRBJ1-2 TRBV27 NA NA 15 TGTGCCAGCAGTTTCGGGGAATCCCTGGGCTATGGCTACACCTTC CASSFGESLGYGYTF
TRBJ2-1 TRBV7-2 once TRBD2 14 TGTGCCAGCAGCTTGGGACTAGCGGGCAATGAGCAGTTCTTC CASSLGLAGNEQFF
TRBJ2-7 TRBV13 NA NA 12 TGTGCCAGCAGCGCCCGGGAGTACGAGCAGTACTTC CASSAREYEQYF
TRBJ2-2 TRBV27 once NA 15 TGTGCCAGCAGTCTCAATCTCGGTTACACCGGGGAGCTGTTTTTT CASSLNLGYTGELFF
TRBJ1-1 TRBV7-9 NA NA 16 TGTGCCAGCAGCCCTGGAGGAAGGCTCATCGACACTGAAGCTTTCTTT CASSPGGRLIDTEAFF
TRBJ1-2 TRBV7-2 NA TRBD1 16 TGTGCCAGTGGGACCTATGGGGGACAGGGATACTATGGCTACACCTTC CASGTYGGQGYYGYTF
TRBJ1-1 TRBV5-4 NA TRBD1 17 TGTGCCAGCAGCTTGGGGCAGGGGGCAGGGGTGAACACTGAAGCTTTCTTT CASSLGQGAGVNTEAFF
TRBJ2-6 TRBV19 once NA 14 TGTGCCAGTAGCCGGGGGTCTGGGGCCAACGTCCTGACTTTC CASSRGSGANVLTF
TRBJ2-5 TRBV29-1 NA NA 14 TGCAGCGCGGCTAGATCGAGAGGCGGAGAGACCCAGTACTTC CSAARSRGGETQYF
TRBJ2-1 TRBV14 NA NA 13 TGTGCCAGCAGCCAAGATGTAACGAGGGAGCAGTTCTTC CASSQDVTREQFF
TRBJ1-6 TRBV6-5 NA TRBD1 14 TGTGCCAGCAGTCTAGTACAGGGGAATTCACCCCTCCACTTT CASSLVQGNSPLHF
TRBJ1-1 TRBV7-9 NA NA 17 TGTGCCAGCAGCTTAAAAGTCGCGGGGGGCATGAACACTGAAGCTTTCTTT CASSLKVAGGMNTEAFF
TRBJ2-7 TRBV7-2 NA TRBD1 14 TGTGCCAGCAGGGGTGACAGGGCATCCTACGAGCAGTACTTC CASRGDRASYEQYF
TRBJ1-5 TRBV5-6 NA NA 15 TGTGCCAGCAGCTTCGGGGGTTGGCCTAATCAGCCCCAGCATTTT CASSFGGWPNQPQHF
TRBJ2-3 TRBV6-5 NA NA 16 TGTGCCAGCAGTTACGGAGGGGCGGGGTTCACAGATACGCAGTATTTT CASSYGGAGFTDTQYF
TRBJ1-2 TRBV4-2 NA TRBD1 15 TGTGCCAGCAGCCAAGAAACAGGGGCCCTTCGAGGCTACACCTTC CASSQETGALRGYTF
TRBJ2-6 TRBV7-9 NA TRBD1 18 TGTGCCAGCAGCTTAGGCTACCGGGACAGCTCTGGGGCCAACGTCCTGACTTTC CASSLGYRDSSGANVLTF
TRBJ2-5 TRBV7-9 NA NA 11 TGTGCCAGCAGCTCTCAAGAGACCCAGTACTTC CASSSQETQYF
TRBJ2-3 TRBV9 NA NA 16 TGTGCCAGCAGCGTAGACCCAGGGCGACGCACAGATACGCAGTATTTT CASSVDPGRRTDTQYF
TRBJ1-1 TRBV19 NA NA 17 TGTGCCAGTAGGGATTCACAGGGTACACATATGAACACTGAAGCTTTCTTT CASRDSQGTHMNTEAFF
TRBJ2-2 TRBV4-2 NA TRBD1 18 TGTGCCAGCAGCCAAGGAGGGACAGGGGGCGACAACACCGGGGAGCTGTTTTTT CASSQGGTGGDNTGELFF
TRBJ2-1 TRBV11-3 NA TRBD1 16 TGTGCCAGCAGCCGGTCCCGGGACAGCGGAGACAATGAGCAGTTCTTC CASSRSRDSGDNEQFF
TRBJ1-6 TRBV6-5 few NA 13 TGTGCCAGCAGTTCTCAGGGGTATTCACCCCTCCACTTT CASSSQGYSPLHF
TRBJ1-5 TRBV5-1 few NA 15 TGCGCCAGCAGCTTGGGGTCGGGGTTTGGACAGCCCCAGCATTTT CASSLGSGFGQPQHF
TRBJ2-3 TRBV6-6 few TRBD1 14 TGTGCCAGCTTCGACAGGGTCGAGGGAGATACGCAGTATTTT CASFDRVEGDTQYF
TRBJ2-3 TRBV18 NA TRBD2 15 TGTGCCAGCTCAGAGCTTCTAGCGGACACAGATACGCAGTATTTT CASSELLADTDTQYF
TRBJ1-1 TRBV6-5 NA NA 14 TGTGCCAGAACTCTAACGCGGAGGATAGCTGAAGCTTTCTTT CARTLTRRIAEAFF
TRBJ2-3 TRBV7-6 NA NA 13 TGTGCCAGCAGCTTAGCCCCTGCGGATACGCAGTATTTT CASSLAPADTQYF
TRBJ2-7 TRBV4-3 few NA 14 TGCGCCAGCAGCCACGCCAAGTCAGGATACGAGCAGTACTTC CASSHAKSGYEQYF
TRBJ1-1 TRBV6-1 NA NA 14 TGTGCCAGCAGTGACCCGGGTAGGTTCACTGAAGCTTTCTTT CASSDPGRFTEAFF
TRBJ1-4 TRBV4-2 few NA 13 TGTGCCAGCAGCCAAGAGGCGGGTGGAAAACTGTTTTTT CASSQEAGGKLFF
TRBJ2-2 TRBV11-3 few TRBD2 15 TGTGCCAGCAGCTTATTAGGCGGGGGGCCCGGGGAGCTGTTTTTT CASSLLGGGPGELFF
TRBJ2-7 TRBV6-6 NA TRBD1 15 TGTGCCAGCAGTTACATGACAGGGGGTGTATCCGAGCAGTACTTC CASSYMTGGVSEQYF
TRBJ1-3 TRBV18 NA TRBD1 16 TGTGCCAGCTCACCAGAAAAGGGGGCATTGGGAAACACCATATATTTT CASSPEKGALGNTIYF
TRBJ1-1 TRBV14 NA NA 11 TGTGCCAGCAGTCTTTCGGGTGAAGCTTTCTTT CASSLSGEAFF
TRBJ1-1 TRBV6-5 NA NA 15 TGTGCCAGCAGTTACTCGAGAGGTATGAACACTGAAGCTTTCTTT CASSYSRGMNTEAFF
TRBJ2-3 TRBV2 NA TRBD1 14 TGTGCCAGCGGAGGACAGGGCGGTGGAGATACGCAGTATTTT CASGGQGGGDTQYF
TRBJ1-2 TRBV29-1 NA TRBD1 13 TGCAGCGTGGTAGCCGGGACAGCATATGGCTACACCTTC CSVVAGTAYGYTF
TRBJ2-7 TRBV7-2 few TRBD2 13 TGTGCCAGCAGCATTAGCGGGGGGTACGAGCAGTACTTC CASSISGGYEQYF
TRBJ2-4 TRBV20-1 NA TRBD1 10 TGCAGTGCTGGACAGGACATTCAGTACTTC CSAGQDIQYF
TRBJ1-2 TRBV10-3 NA NA 15 TGTGCCATCAGTGAGTCGTCGACGGAGCTCTATGGCTACACCTTC CAISESSTELYGYTF
TRBJ1-3 TRBV19 NA TRBD1 16 TGTGCCAGTAGTAGGGACAGAGCCTCTACGAAGGGCACCATATATTTT CASSRDRASTKGTIYF
TRBJ2-7 TRBV6-5 NA NA 15 TGTGCCAGCAGTTCGGACTTGGGGAGAGGCTACGAGCAGTACTTC CASSSDLGRGYEQYF
TRBJ1-2 TRBV6-1 NA NA 12 TGTGCCAGCAGGGGGCTTCCCTGCGGCTACACCTTC CASRGLPCGYTF
TRBJ1-3 TRBV18 NA NA 16 TGTGCCAGCTCACCTGCCCCAGGGGAACCTGGAAACACCATATATTTT CASSPAPGEPGNTIYF
TRBJ2-5 TRBV12-5 few NA 12 TGTGCTAGTGGTTTGGTGCGGGAGACCCAGTACTTC CASGLVRETQYF
TRBJ1-6 TRBV5-6 NA TRBD1 17 TGTGCCAGCCGCTTTAATCGAGGGGGCGCGGGTAATTCACCCCTCCACTTT CASRFNRGGAGNSPLHF
TRBJ2-7 TRBV4-3 few NA 14 TGCGCCAGCAGCCAAACAGGGAGTCACTACGAGCAGTACTTC CASSQTGSHYEQYF
TRBJ2-5 TRBV29-1 few TRBD2 12 TGCAGCGCCCTACTAGCGGAAGAGACCCAGTACTTC CSALLAEETQYF
TRBJ1-5 TRBV2 few TRBD1 15 TGTGCCAGCAGTCTAGACAGGGGGGACGGTCAGCCCCAGCATTTT CASSLDRGDGQPQHF
TRBJ2-2 TRBV4-1 NA NA 15 TGCGCCAGCAGCCAGCCCCTCAGGGGTATCGGGGAGCTGTTTTTT CASSQPLRGIGELFF